The 32 T cell receptor beta chains given below trace back to one sample, sequenced in a study of chemoradiotherapy in HPV16-positive cancers. TCRdb's table, derived via immunoSEQ multiplex PCR, lists solely in-frame clones and lacks some. The table records roughly 5,500 clones, 65% to 75% of them present only once. The source material was tumor tissue, sampled from a patient who underwent chemoradiotherapy. Receptor source: a human donor with HPV-associated anogenital cancer.

The chain is built from TRBV2 and TRBJ2-5; D gene uncertain. This CDR3 region has 12 residues. Trimming removed 10 bases at V and 0 bases at J, with 9 bases between. Germline CDR1 reads SNHLY; CDR2 reads FYNNEI. The CDR3 loop reads CAKGRNQETQYF. The CDR3 DNA reads as TGTGCCAAAGGACGGAACCAAGAGACCCAGTACTTC.

The rearrangement links TRBV2 to TRBJ2-7; 9 bases align to TRBD1. The germline V gene encodes CDR1 SNHLY and CDR2 FYNNEI. V gave up 1 base and J gave up 5 bases; unmatched junction bases: 6. The CDR3 sequence is 15 residues long. CDR3 loop: CASSEGVGQGNEQYF. CDR3 DNA sequence: TGTGCCAGCAGTGAAGGCGTTGGACAGGGGAACGAGCAGTACTTC.

The V call is TRBV18, the J call TRBJ2-7; 9 bases line up with TRBD1. Trimming at V came to 3 bases and at J to 6 bases, leaving 3 bases not matched to a gene. The length of the CDR3 is 13 residues. Germline CDR1 and CDR2: KGHSH and LQKENI. Written as DNA, the CDR3 is TGTGCCAGCTCACCGGGACAGGGTGGCGAGCAGTACTTC. Its protein is CASSPGQGGEQYF.

The rearrangement links TRBV7-9 to TRBJ2-1; perhaps TRBD2 as D (7 bases). Germline CDR1 and CDR2: SEHNR and FQNEAQ (reference sequence). The CDR3 is made up of 16 amino acids. V was shortened by 5 bases and J by 0 bases, with 14 bases between the two germline ends. The DNA of the CDR3 is TGTGCCAGCAGCCCCAGGGGCGGGAGCTCCTACAATGAGCAGTTCTTC. Protein sequence: CASSPRGGSSYNEQFF.

This sequence joins TRBV29-1 and TRBJ2-1; a possible D gene is TRBD1 (5 bases). Germline V gives CDR1 SQVTM, CDR2 ANQGSEA. This CDR3 spans 14 amino acids. Trimming pared 4 bases from V and 0 bases from J, leaving 10 bases between. CDR3: CSVVRQSSYNEQFF. CDR3 nucleotides: TGCAGCGTTGTTCGACAGAGCTCCTACAATGAGCAGTTCTTC.

CDR3 nucleotide sequence: TGTGCCTGGAGTTCGGCCTTACGGGCCATATATTTT. Residues: CAWSSALRAIYF. The chain is built from TRBV30 and TRBJ1-3; D gene uncertain. Germline CDR1 GTSNPN, CDR2 SVGIG (reference sequence). This CDR3 comprises 12 residues. V was cut by 2 bases and J by 11 bases, with 13 bases left in between.

Notes on this clone: The same CDR3 arises from other DNA sequences in this sample as well. The V gene is TRBV5-1, the J gene TRBJ2-3; D not resolved. The V gene lost 4 bases and the J gene lost 3 bases, with 9 bases spanning the gap. This CDR3 region has 13 residues. The V gene's germline CDR1 is SGHRS and CDR2 YFSETQ. The CDR3 is CASSVDSTDTQYF. The CDR3 DNA follows: TGCGCCAGCAGCGTCGACTCGACAGATACGCAGTATTTT.

In its sample, this clone was seen a few times. J is TRBJ2-7 and V is TRBV7-9, with D perhaps matching TRBD2 (5 bases). Trimming pared 1 base from V and 8 bases from J, leaving 30 bases between. Looked up from germline, CDR1 is SEHNR and CDR2 is FQNEAQ (reference sequence). The CDR3 length is 19 residues. CDR3 amino acids: CASSLDLDHTSGIYGKQYF. The CDR3 DNA follows: TGTGCCAGCAGCTTAGATCTTGACCATACCTCAGGCATCTACGGGAAGCAGTACTTC.

V is TRBV7-9 and J is TRBJ1-1; no firm D call. This CDR3 is 13 amino acids long. The germline CDR1 and CDR2 sequences are SEHNR and FQNEAQ (reference sequence). V was cut by 1 base and J by 7 bases, with 10 bases left in between. The CDR3 loop reads CASSLDTTGEAFF. In DNA, the CDR3 is TGTGCCAGCAGCTTAGATACGACGGGTGAAGCTTTCTTT.

CDR3 DNA sequence: TGTGCCAGCAGCTCGGGACAGGGTAAAGATACGCAGTATTTT. Protein: CASSSGQGKDTQYF. The J gene is TRBJ2-3, the V gene TRBV11-2; 9 bases line up with TRBD1. CDR3 size: 14 residues. V gave up 4 bases and J gave up 5 bases; unmatched junction bases: 4. Looked up from germline, CDR1 is SGHAT and CDR2 is FQNNGV.

This clone is judged medium-sized. The chain is built from TRBV27 and TRBJ2-1, with 11 bases identical to TRBD2. This CDR3 is 13 amino acids long. V gave up 7 bases and J gave up 8 bases; unmatched junction bases: 4. Germline lookup yields CDR1 MNHEY and CDR2 SMNVEV (reference sequence). The CDR3 loop is CASMGLAAHEQFF. The CDR3 DNA sequence: TGTGCCAGCATGGGACTAGCGGCTCATGAGCAGTTCTTC.

This clone was found a few times. This chain links TRBV9 with TRBJ1-2, with D unresolved. The ends were cut back, 0 bases at V and 7 bases at J, with 13 bases in the middle. Germline V CDR1 and CDR2: SGDLS, YYNGEE. The length of the CDR3 is 14 residues. The CDR3 reads CASSVGGGRTGYTF. In nucleotides, the CDR3 is TGTGCCAGCAGCGTAGGGGGAGGGCGGACTGGCTACACCTTC.

Concerning this clone itself: Germline and junction disagree at one end, which may indicate a read error. V and J are TRBV19 and TRBJ2-1; TRBD2 agrees at 7 bases. Germline lookup yields CDR1 LNHDA and CDR2 SQIVND (reference sequence). There are 13 residues in the CDR3. This chain's CDR3 is CASSMGGGNWLIF. The CDR3 nucleotides read TGTGCCAGTAGTATGGGGGGGGGTAATTGGTTGATCTTC.

The chain carries TRBV30 and TRBJ2-3, with D perhaps TRBD1 or TRBD2 (6 bases each). CDR3 size: 15 residues. Germline loops: CDR1 GTSNPN, CDR2 SVGIG (reference sequence). V gave up 3 bases and J gave up 3 bases, with 16 bases separating them. CDR3 in DNA: TGTGCCTGGAGCTGGGGTCGAGGGGGGACAGATACGCAGTATTTT. It codes for CAWSWGRGGTDTQYF.

The chain uses TRBV5-5 and TRBJ2-4; D call uncertain. The germline V gene encodes CDR1 SGHKS and CDR2 YYEKEE (reference sequence). V was clipped by 0 bases and J by 11 bases, with 15 bases between them. The CDR3 sequence is 14 residues long. CDR3 nucleotide sequence: TGTGCCAGCAGCTTGGAGGATTTAACCGGCTTTCAGTACTTC. This translates into CASSLEDLTGFQYF.

This chain connects TRBV5-1 to TRBJ1-4; D call uncertain. The CDR3 length is 16 residues. Trimming pared 4 bases from V and 0 bases from J, leaving 13 bases between. From germline, CDR1 is SGHRS and CDR2 YFSETQ. The CDR3 DNA follows: TGCGCCAGCAGCAACGGAAACAGCGCAACTAATGAAAAACTGTTTTTT. Translating it yields CASSNGNSATNEKLFF.

The chain is built from TRBV4-1 and TRBJ2-1; TRBD2 matches 7 bases. The CDR3 sequence is 15 residues long. J lost 0 bases, V lost 2 bases, and 1 base had no gene match. In germline, CDR1 is MGHRA, CDR2 YSYEKL. CDR3 in amino acids: CASSQLAGSYNEQFF. The CDR3 nucleotides read TGCGCCAGCAGCCAATTAGCGGGCTCCTACAATGAGCAGTTCTTC.

This chain's CDR3 is CASSPTGTSGNTIYF. CDR3 DNA: TGTGCCAGCAGCCCTACCGGGACCTCTGGAAACACCATATATTTT. The genes are TRBV11-3 and TRBJ1-3; maybe TRBD1 (5 bases). Germline CDR1 reads SGHNT; CDR2 reads YENEEA. Trimming removed 5 bases from V and 0 bases from J, with 11 bases in between. The CDR3 has 15 residues.

In its sample, this clone is large. The genes are TRBV6-5 and TRBJ1-5, with D possibly being TRBD1 (5 bases). The germline CDR1 and CDR2 sequences are MNHEY and SVGAGI. The CDR3 is 13 amino acids. V shed 0 bases and J shed 5 bases, with 5 bases lying between them. The CDR3 here is CASSYSTDQPQHF. DNA for the CDR3: TGTGCCAGCAGTTACTCGACAGATCAGCCCCAGCATTTT.

This rearrangement joins TRBV5-4 to TRBJ2-7; D is undetermined. Trimming removed 1 base at V and 7 bases at J, with 15 bases between. CDR1 and CDR2 from the germline V gene are SGHNT and YYREEE (reference sequence). CDR3 length: 14 amino acids. CDR3 nucleotides: TGTGCCAGCAGCTTGAAAGACATGGGTTTGGAGCAGTACTTC. Translated, it gives CASSLKDMGLEQYF.

V is TRBV21-1 and J is TRBJ2-5; TRBD1 was called by the table and not checked on the DNA. TRBV21-1 constitutes a pseudogene. CDR3 length: 14 residues. CDR3 nucleotide sequence: TGTGCCAGCACGGAGGGGGCGGATCAAGAGACCCAGTACTTC. It yields the protein CASTEGADQETQYF.

This clone has only one observation. This chain uses TRBV6-1 with TRBJ2-2, with 12 bases lining up with TRBD2. With V trimmed by 5 bases and J by 8 bases, 6 bases remained unmatched. Germline values: CDR1 MNHNS, CDR2 SASEGT. CDR3 length: 15 residues. This CDR3 reads CASSRTSGKGGELFF. CDR3 nucleotides: TGTGCCAGCAGTAGGACTAGCGGGAAAGGGGGGGAGCTGTTTTTT.

This clone was found a few times. This rearrangement joins TRBV5-1 to TRBJ2-1; 8 positions match TRBD1. The J segment lost 9 bases and the V segment lost 5 bases, leaving 16 bases of the junction unmatched. The germline CDR1 and CDR2 sequences are SGHRS and YFSETQ. CDR3 length: 16 amino acids. Written as DNA, the CDR3 is TGCGCCAGCAGTTCCGGGACAGGCCCGTTGAGGGGTGAGCAGTTCTTC. Translation: CASSSGTGPLRGEQFF.

V gene TRBV6-5 combines with J gene TRBJ2-7, with D perhaps matching TRBD1 or TRBD2 (5 bases each). The CDR3 spans 16 residues. The V end was cut by 0 bases, the J end by 3 bases, with 15 bases between. Germline CDR1 reads MNHEY; CDR2 reads SVGAGI. CDR3: CASSYSISQGVYEQYF. The CDR3 DNA reads TGTGCCAGCAGTTACTCGATAAGCCAGGGAGTCTACGAGCAGTACTTC.

The rearrangement joins TRBV6-4 to TRBJ2-5, with D unclear. Between the trimmed V and J ends, which lost 0 bases and 0 bases, there was a span of 8 bases. Looked up from germline, CDR1 is MRHNA and CDR2 is SNTAGT. The CDR3 length is 15 residues. The CDR3 spells CASSDSKRDQETQYF. CDR3 DNA: TGTGCCAGCAGTGACTCCAAACGGGACCAAGAGACCCAGTACTTC.

This rearrangement joins TRBV7-6 to TRBJ1-3; 7 bases are a match to TRBD1. Germline-derived CDR1 and CDR2 are SGHVS and FNYEAQ. V was pared by 0 bases and J by 4 bases, with 6 bases of the junction left unmatched. The CDR3 sequence is 16 residues long. The CDR3 here is CASSLATGRSGNTIYF. The CDR3 nucleotides are TGTGCCAGCAGCTTAGCGACAGGGAGGTCGGGAAACACCATATATTTT. Full variable domain (rest looked up from reference TRBV7-6 and TRBJ1-3): GAGVSQSPRYKVTKRGQDVALRCDPISGHVSLYWYRQALGQGPEFLTYFNYEAQQDKSGLPNDRFSAERPEGSISTLTIQRTEQRDSAMYRCASSLATGRSGNTIYFGEGSWLTVV.

V usage is TRBV19 and J usage is TRBJ2-1; no firm D call. In germline, CDR1 is LNHDA, CDR2 SQIVND (reference sequence). V was trimmed by 2 bases and J by 2 bases, leaving 10 bases between them. The CDR3 contains 15 residues. CDR3: CASSINSPPYNEQFF. The CDR3 coding sequence is TGTGCCAGTAGTATAAACTCCCCCCCCTACAATGAGCAGTTCTTC.

This clone was seen only a few times. V usage is TRBV12-5 and J usage is TRBJ1-2, with D hard to call. The V gene lost 3 bases and the J gene lost 8 bases, with 10 bases spanning the gap. The CDR3 sequence is 12 residues long. CDR1 is LGHNT, CDR2 FRNRAP, per germline. The CDR3 bases are TGTGCTAGTGGTTTACCCCACGTAGGCTACACCTTC. Translation gives CASGLPHVGYTF.

This chain joins TRBV29-1 and TRBJ2-7; 7 bases match TRBD1. The CDR3 consists of 13 residues. The V segment lost 6 bases and the J segment 6 bases; nucleotides outside the gene matches: 11. CDR1 and CDR2 from the germline V gene are SQVTM and ANQGSEA. Written as DNA, the CDR3 is TGCAGCGTAGAGGGCACAGGGGCGAGCGAGCAGTACTTC. It yields the protein CSVEGTGASEQYF.

The rearrangement uses TRBV18 and TRBJ2-3, with D unresolved. The V end was cut by 0 bases, the J end by 12 bases, with 13 bases between. CDR1 and CDR2 from the germline V gene are KGHSH and LQKENI. The CDR3 is 13 residues long. The CDR3 region is CASSPPRQIGQYF. In nucleotides, the CDR3 is TGTGCCAGCTCACCACCCCGTCAGATTGGTCAGTATTTT. The complete variable domain, with remaining parts taken from reference TRBV18 and TRBJ2-3, reads NAGVMQNPRHLVRRRGQEARLRCSPMKGHSHVYWYRQLPEEGLKFMVYLQKENIIDESGMPKERFSAEFPKEGPSILRIQQVVRGDSAAYFCASSPPRQIGQYFGPGTRLTVL.

This clone was detected a few times. This chain connects TRBV30 to TRBJ1-1, with D maybe TRBD1 (5 bases). V lost 3 bases and J lost 3, with 11 bases in between. CDR1 is GTSNPN and CDR2 is SVGIG in the germline V gene (reference sequence). The CDR3 is made up of 13 amino acids. CDR3 sequence (DNA): TGTGCCTGGAGACGACAGCTTGACACTGAAGCTTTCTTT. Protein product: CAWRRQLDTEAFF.

This clone has just a few counts. The V and J genes are TRBV29-1 and TRBJ2-5; a weak D match, TRBD2 (5 bases). V lost 6 bases, J lost 2 bases, and 10 bases lay in between. CDR1 is SQVTM and CDR2 is ANQGSEA in the germline V gene. The CDR3 runs to 12 residues. CDR3 DNA sequence: TGCAGCGTGTCTGGCGGGCAAGAGACCCAGTACTTC. Protein sequence: CSVSGGQETQYF.